This T cell receptor (beta chain) appears in the sequencing data of a study of siplizumab effects on memory and regulatory T cells. The study, taken as a whole, reports: The study did not confirm that proliferating Tregs from siplizumab cultures were suppressive. The alloreactive clones that mapped to unstimulated subsets made up only a minor fraction.

Repertoires were generated with immunoSEQ multiplex PCR, while TCRdb's copy carries only in-frame clones and drops some. The sample consists of 75,000 to 95,000 clones, over 80% of them appearing once. Germline values: CDR1 KGHSH, CDR2 LQKENI. With V trimmed by 3 bases and J by 2 bases, 5 bases remained unmatched. The CDR3 is made up of 17 amino acids. This clone occurred once. What it recognizes is unknown. This receptor was obtained from a human donor in good health. This chain joins TRBV18 and TRBJ2-1; 12 bases are a match to TRBD2. Specimen: CD4+ T cells sorted from blood. DNA of the CDR3: TGTGCCAGCTCACCGCCTAGCGGGAGGGCGACCTACAATGAGCAGTTCTTC. It yields the protein CASSPPSGRATYNEQFF.